Listed below are T cell receptor beta chains from one sample, sequenced in a study of blood T cell repertoires in COVID-19. Profiled with immunoSEQ multiplex PCR; TCRdb holds only in-frame clones, not every one. The repertoire holds about 160,000 clones, with roughly 84% as singletons. Material: PBMCs or T cells enriched from blood (not recorded which). These receptors were taken from a man aged 55 to 70 who had recovered from COVID-19. Both conserved end residues are part of each CDR3.

>TRBV19|TRBJ1-1
CASSPRVDTEAFF
>TRBV30|TRBJ2-3
CAWSPDRYTDTQYF
>TRBV9|TRBJ2-1
CASSVEIDSVNEQFF
>TRBV29-1|TRBJ2-1
CSFGGAGKHYNEQFF
>TRBV3-1/TRBV3-2|TRBJ2-3
CASSQSRGPFTDTQYF
>TRBV24-1|TRBJ1-6
CATSESGTEFMSYNSPLHF
>TRBV3-1/TRBV3-2|TRBJ2-2
CASSHRWGVGELFF
>TRBV28|TRBJ1-1
CASILEGFTEAFF
>TRBV4-2|TRBJ1-4
CASSRDRGNEKLFF
>TRBV5-1|TRBJ2-2
CASSWTGNTGELFF
>TRBV19|TRBJ2-1
CASLAGEEQFF
>TRBV7-2|TRBJ1-4
CASSSSGGANEKLFF
>TRBV5-6|TRBJ2-7
CASSPWTSGITYEQYF
>TRBV10-3|TRBJ2-7
CAITSQGGGYEQYF
>TRBV18|TRBJ2-1
CASSPNLAGVNEQFF
>TRBV2|TRBJ2-2
CASSPRLADGELFF
>TRBV28|TRBJ2-1
CASIVLAGAYNEQFF
>TRBV18|TRBJ2-7
CASSPGATYEQYF
>TRBV4-1|TRBJ1-5
CASNPQAPVEDQPQHF
>TRBV7-9|TRBJ2-7
CASSPQAGGPLGEQYF
>TRBV19|TRBJ2-3
CASTPGLASDTQYF
>TRBV5-1|TRBJ1-4
CASGTEGMANEKLFF
>TRBV30|TRBJ2-7
CAWSVRQAYYEQYF
>TRBV5-6|TRBJ1-6
CASSPDRVGPLHF
>TRBV30|TRBJ2-1
CAWCEGLAGSRGSEQFF
>TRBV28|TRBJ1-2
CASSSQILGYGYTF
>TRBV11-2|TRBJ1-2
CASSLGGYGYTF
>TRBV7-2|TRBJ2-5
CASSSPGRGETQYF
>TRBV7-9|TRBJ1-5
CASSLTGVQPQHF
>TRBV18|TRBJ1-2
CASSPLTRGPFYGYTF
>TRBV24-1|TRBJ1-4
CATSGPATMGQEKLFF
>TRBV21-1|TRBJ2-1
CATLLAGENNEQFF
>TRBV6-5|TRBJ1-1
CASSFGRNTEAFF
>TRBV28|TRBJ2-7
CATRLTGAEQYF
>TRBV5-1|TRBJ1-3
CASSLADRENTIYF
>TRBV5-6|TRBJ2-1
CASSLANEQFF
>TRBV2|TRBJ2-7
CASRPGQGDWEQYF
>TRBV9|TRBJ1-1
CASSFGQGAGNTEAFF
>TRBV5-5|TRBJ2-3
CASSSTPLAGTNTDTQYF
>TRBV7-6|TRBJ2-1
CASRLTGTSGIGEQFF
>TRBV19|TRBJ1-5
CASSLGRSSNQPQHF
>TRBV14|TRBJ2-1
CASSSGPPGGYNEQFF
>TRBV7-3|TRBJ2-1
CASSPPGASGMSNEQFF
>TRBV2|TRBJ1-5
CASSDPRTEQPQHF
>TRBV19|TRBJ1-4
CASSKTGEGREKLFF
>TRBV4-1|TRBJ1-4
CASSQVPIRRSGKKLFF
>TRBV27|TRBJ2-7
CASSSSGGPDSYEQYF
>TRBV10-3|TRBJ2-3
CAISGLGLAGETDTQYF
>TRBV14|TRBJ2-7
CASSQDREPIYEQYF
>TRBV6-2/TRBV6-3|TRBJ1-5
CASSYDRGPNQPQHF
>TRBV6-5|TRBJ2-5
CASSTAGPGDETQYF
>TRBV11-2|TRBJ2-1
CASSRSGGTYNEQFF
>TRBV7-8|TRBJ1-2
CASSFEAAANYGYTF
>TRBV10-1|TRBJ1-5
CASSLTGQELNQPQHF
>TRBV7-3|TRBJ2-1
CASSPNPGTSGRVEQFF
>TRBV28|TRBJ1-1
CASNINANTEAFF